The clone carrying this T cell receptor beta chain has more than one count but fewer than ten. The antigen remains undetermined. The use of a sample-barcoded 5' primer and a J-beta primer mix characterized a second PCR of roughly 6 to 11 cycles. Using its own MiXCR run on the 5' RACE reads, TCRdb lists one record per CDR3 protein. Of approximately 1.5 million distinct CDR3 sequences listed, 35% to 45% are singletons. These data are taken from a study of blood T cells in healthy people across ages. Study details: When template switching was applied, about one barcoded beta molecule was captured per two T cells.

Points from the study as a whole: Unsorted PBMC material precluded a definitive naive versus antigen-experienced comparison. Shifts in expanded clonotypes may have been confounded by donor CMV status, which was unknown.

The CDR3 loop spans 15 amino acids. V gave up 6 bases and J gave up 4 bases; unmatched junction bases: 12. Germline V gives CDR1 DFQATT, CDR2 SNEGSKA (reference sequence). The sequence came from a young woman in good health. The chain recombines TRBV20-1 with TRBJ1-2; 9 bases map to TRBD1. Material: blood. The CDR3 DNA reads TGCAGTGCGACGCTGGGACAGGGCTTGTTCTATGGCTACACCTTC. The encoded protein is CSATLGQGLFYGYTF.